This T cell receptor (beta chain) was retrieved from a study of monozygotic twins with inflammatory bowel disease. Each donor had 2.5 ml of blood drawn. Every sample had its cDNA made across eight separate reactions. Addition of UMIs with a 6-nucleotide sample barcode was achieved by template switching. TCRdb reanalyzed the 5' RACE reads, giving one entry per CDR3 protein sequence and no DNA. Its clone listing holds 160,000 or so distinct CDR3 sequences. CDR3 length: 16 amino acids. CDR1 is MDHEN and CDR2 is SYDVKM in the germline V gene. The sequence was obtained from a human donor with ulcerative colitis or Crohn's disease, or a healthy co-twin of an affected twin (not recorded which). The sequenced sample was blood. V usage is TRBV28 and J usage is TRBJ1-1; TCRdb's D call of TRBD1 is untestable without DNA. This CDR3 reads CASSRWMGGSNTEAFF.